This T cell receptor (beta chain) was observed in a study of blood T cell repertoires in COVID-19. The wider study: The analysed material was cDNA or gDNA that came from T cells, B-cell-depleted T cells, or PBMCs.

Trimming cost V 5 bases and J 0 bases, with 19 bases left between them. From germline, CDR1 is SEHNR and CDR2 FQNEAQ (reference sequence). The CDR3 has 17 amino acids. In the original analysis: Amplification from reference gene primers served as the basis for estimated nucleated cell counts. TCRdb's table, derived via immunoSEQ multiplex PCR, lists solely in-frame clones and lacks some. V, J and clone size were drawn from that table, and D and trimming were deduced from the DNA. This table holds some 150,000 clones, roughly 79% found once. The clonotype originates from a middle-aged man with active or convalescent COVID-19. Sequenced input: peripheral blood. The V and J genes are TRBV7-9 and TRBJ1-1; a possible D gene is TRBD1 (6 bases). In nucleotides, the CDR3 is TGTGCCAGCAGCAACCCCTTCTTACAGGGTTTGAACACTGAAGCTTTCTTT. Translation: CASSNPFLQGLNTEAFF.